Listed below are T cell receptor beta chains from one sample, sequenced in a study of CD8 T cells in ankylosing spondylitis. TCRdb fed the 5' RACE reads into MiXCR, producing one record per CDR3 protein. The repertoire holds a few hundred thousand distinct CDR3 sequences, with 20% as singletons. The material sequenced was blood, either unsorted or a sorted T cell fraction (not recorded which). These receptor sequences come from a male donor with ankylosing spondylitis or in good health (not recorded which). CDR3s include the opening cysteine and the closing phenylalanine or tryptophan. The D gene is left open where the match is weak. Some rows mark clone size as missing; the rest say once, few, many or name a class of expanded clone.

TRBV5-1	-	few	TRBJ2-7	-	CASSFGSGLSSYEQYF
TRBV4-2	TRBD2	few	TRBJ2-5	TGTGCCAGCAGCCAAGATATCCAGCGGGGAAACCAAGAGACCCAGTACTTC	CASSQDIQRGNQETQYF
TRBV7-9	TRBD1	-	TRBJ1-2	TGTGCCAGCAGCTTGCCCTCCGAGGGACAGGCGGGGTCCACCTTC	CASSLPSEGQAGSTF
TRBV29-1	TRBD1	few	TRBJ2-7	TGCAGCGTTTCCGACAGGGAAGGGGAGCAGTACTTC	CSVSDREGEQYF
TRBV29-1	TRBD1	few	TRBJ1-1	TGCAGCGCGGACAGGGATAACACTGAAGCTTTCTTT	CSADRDNTEAFF
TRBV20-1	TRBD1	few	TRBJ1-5	TGCAGTGCTAGATTGGGACAGGGGAGCAATCAGCCCCAGCATTTT	CSARLGQGSNQPQHF
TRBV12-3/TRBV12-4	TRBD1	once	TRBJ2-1	TGTGCCAGCAGTTACAGGGGGGTCTACAATGAGCAGTTCTTC	CASSYRGVYNEQFF
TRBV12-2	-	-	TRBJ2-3	TGTGCAAGTCGCTTAGTTACAGTAAAGTACACAGATACGCAGTATTTT	CASRLVTVKYTDTQYF
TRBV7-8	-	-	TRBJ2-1	TGTGCCAGCAGCTTTTGGGACACACCGGAAAATGAGCAGTTCTTC	CASSFWDTPENEQFF
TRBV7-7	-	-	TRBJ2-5	TGTGCTAGCCGCCCCCCGGGCCGCCAAGAGACCCAGTACTTC	CASRPPGRQETQYF
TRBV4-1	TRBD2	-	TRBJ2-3	TGCGCCAGCAGCCTGCGGACTAGCTTGGGAGCAGATACGCAGTATTTT	CASSLRTSLGADTQYF